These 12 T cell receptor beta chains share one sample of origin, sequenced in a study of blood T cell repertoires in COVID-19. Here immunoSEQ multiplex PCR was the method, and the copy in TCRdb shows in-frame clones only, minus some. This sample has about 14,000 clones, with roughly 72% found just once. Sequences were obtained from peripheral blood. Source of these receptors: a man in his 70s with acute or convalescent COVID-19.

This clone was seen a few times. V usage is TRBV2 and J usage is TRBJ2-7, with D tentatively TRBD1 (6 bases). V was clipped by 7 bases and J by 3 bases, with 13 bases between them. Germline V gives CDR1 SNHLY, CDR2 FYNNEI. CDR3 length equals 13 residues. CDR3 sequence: CASNRDPYYEQYF. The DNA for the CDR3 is TGTGCCAGCAACAGGGATCCTTACTACGAGCAGTACTTC.

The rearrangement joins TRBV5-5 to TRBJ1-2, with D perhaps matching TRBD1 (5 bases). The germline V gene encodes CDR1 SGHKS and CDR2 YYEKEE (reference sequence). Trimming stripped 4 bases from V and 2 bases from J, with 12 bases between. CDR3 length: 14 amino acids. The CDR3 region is CASSQLRANYGYTF. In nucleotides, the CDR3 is TGTGCCAGCAGCCAACTCAGGGCCAACTATGGCTACACCTTC. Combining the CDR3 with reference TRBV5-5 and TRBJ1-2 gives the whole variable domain DAGVTQSPTHLIKTRGQQVTLRCSPISGHKSVSWYQQVLGQGPQFIFQYYEKEERGRGNFPDRFSARQFPNYSSELNVNALLLGDSALYLCASSQLRANYGYTFGSGTRLTVV.

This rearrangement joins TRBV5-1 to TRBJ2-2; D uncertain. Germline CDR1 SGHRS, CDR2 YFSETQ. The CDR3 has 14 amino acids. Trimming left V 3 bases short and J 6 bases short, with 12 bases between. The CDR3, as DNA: TGCGCCAGCAGCTCTAGTGTGGTGGCCGGGGAGCTGTTTTTT. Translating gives CASSSSVVAGELFF.

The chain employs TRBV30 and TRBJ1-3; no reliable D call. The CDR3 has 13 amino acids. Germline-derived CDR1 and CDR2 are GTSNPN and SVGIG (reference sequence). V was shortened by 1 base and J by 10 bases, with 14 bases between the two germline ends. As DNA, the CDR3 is TGTGCCTGGAGTGGATTCGGGGAGGTTACCATATATTTT. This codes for CAWSGFGEVTIYF.

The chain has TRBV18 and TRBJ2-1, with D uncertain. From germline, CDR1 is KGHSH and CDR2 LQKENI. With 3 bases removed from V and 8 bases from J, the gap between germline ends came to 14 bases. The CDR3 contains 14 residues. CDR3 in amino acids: CASSPASSPHEQFF. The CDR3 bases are TGTGCCAGCTCACCGGCTAGTTCGCCGCATGAGCAGTTCTTC.

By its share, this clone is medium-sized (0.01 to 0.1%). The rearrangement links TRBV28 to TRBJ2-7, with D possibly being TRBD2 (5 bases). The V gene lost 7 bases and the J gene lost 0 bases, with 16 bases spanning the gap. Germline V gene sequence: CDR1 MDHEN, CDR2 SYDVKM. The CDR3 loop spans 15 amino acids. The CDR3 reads CASTPPRTRSYEQYF. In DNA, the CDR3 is TGTGCCAGCACGCCCCCCCGGACTCGCTCCTACGAGCAGTACTTC.

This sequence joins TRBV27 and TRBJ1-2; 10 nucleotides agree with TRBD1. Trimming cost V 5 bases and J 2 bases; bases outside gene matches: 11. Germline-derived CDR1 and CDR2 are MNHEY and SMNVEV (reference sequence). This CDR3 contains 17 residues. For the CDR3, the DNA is TGTGCCAGCAGTCCGCTGGGGACAGGGGAGATGAACTATGGCTACACCTTC. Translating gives CASSPLGTGEMNYGYTF.

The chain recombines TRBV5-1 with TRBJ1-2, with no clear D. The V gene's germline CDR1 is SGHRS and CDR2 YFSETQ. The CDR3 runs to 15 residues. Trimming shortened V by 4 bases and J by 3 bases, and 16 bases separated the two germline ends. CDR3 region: CASSVLRAGDYGYTF. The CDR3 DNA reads TGCGCCAGCAGCGTTCTAAGGGCCGGGGACTATGGCTACACCTTC.

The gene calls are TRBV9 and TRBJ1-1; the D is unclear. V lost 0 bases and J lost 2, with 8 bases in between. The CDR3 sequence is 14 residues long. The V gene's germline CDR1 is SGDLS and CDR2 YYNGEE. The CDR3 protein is CASSVGQVNTEAFF. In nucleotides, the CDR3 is TGTGCCAGCAGCGTAGGGCAGGTCAACACTGAAGCTTTCTTT.

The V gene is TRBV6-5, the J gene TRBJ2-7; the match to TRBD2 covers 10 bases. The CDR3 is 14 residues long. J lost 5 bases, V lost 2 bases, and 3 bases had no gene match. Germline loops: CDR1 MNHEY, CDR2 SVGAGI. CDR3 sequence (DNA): TGTGCCAGCAGTTACCTTGGACTAGCGGACGAGCAGTACTTC. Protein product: CASSYLGLADEQYF.

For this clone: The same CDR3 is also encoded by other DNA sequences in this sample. The CDR3 sequence: CSVERGSYGYTF. In DNA, the CDR3 is TGCAGCGTTGAACGGGGAAGCTATGGCTACACCTTC. The rearrangement joins TRBV29-1 to TRBJ1-2; D remains unclear. Between the trimmed V and J ends, which lost 2 bases and 4 bases, there was a span of 8 bases. The CDR3 contains 12 residues. Germline values: CDR1 SQVTM, CDR2 ANQGSEA.

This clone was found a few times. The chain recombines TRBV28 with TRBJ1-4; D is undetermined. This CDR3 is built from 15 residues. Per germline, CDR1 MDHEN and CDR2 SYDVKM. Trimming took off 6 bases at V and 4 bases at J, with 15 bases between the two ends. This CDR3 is CASSRRRGINEKLFF. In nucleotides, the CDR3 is TGTGCCAGCAGCCGGCGACGAGGAATTAATGAAAAACTGTTTTTT.